This TCR beta chain derives from a study of OX40 agonist ivuxolimab in advanced cancers. Turning to the study itself: Six ivuxolimab dose levels, 0.01 to 10 mg/kg, were given intravenously every 2 weeks.

Baseline, cycle 4 day 1, and cycle 7 day 1 were the blood sampling points. CDR1 is MNHNS, CDR2 SASEGT, per germline. V gave up 2 bases and J gave up 4 bases; unmatched junction bases: 16. This CDR3 comprises 18 residues. Whole-study results and caveats: CD8+ T cells averaged more expanded clones than CD4+. Among the lowest levels of clonal expansion were found in partial responders at 0.1-3.0 mg/kg.

In regard to this clone: As yet, its antigen is unknown.

TCRdb's table, derived via immunoSEQ multiplex PCR, lists solely in-frame clones and lacks some. This repertoire shows some 40,000 clones, more than 60% found once; its top ten account for around 13%. The J gene is TRBJ1-2, the V gene TRBV6-1; 7 positions match TRBD1. The receptor was derived from an adult with an advanced solid tumor such as melanoma, head and neck, liver or kidney cancer. The source material was CD4+ or CD8+ T cells sorted from blood, sampled in a trial of the OX40 agonist ivuxolimab. CDR3: CASSERGAERGHAYGYTF. The CDR3 bases are TGTGCCAGCAGTGAAAGGGGGGCCGAGAGGGGGCACGCCTATGGCTACACCTTC.